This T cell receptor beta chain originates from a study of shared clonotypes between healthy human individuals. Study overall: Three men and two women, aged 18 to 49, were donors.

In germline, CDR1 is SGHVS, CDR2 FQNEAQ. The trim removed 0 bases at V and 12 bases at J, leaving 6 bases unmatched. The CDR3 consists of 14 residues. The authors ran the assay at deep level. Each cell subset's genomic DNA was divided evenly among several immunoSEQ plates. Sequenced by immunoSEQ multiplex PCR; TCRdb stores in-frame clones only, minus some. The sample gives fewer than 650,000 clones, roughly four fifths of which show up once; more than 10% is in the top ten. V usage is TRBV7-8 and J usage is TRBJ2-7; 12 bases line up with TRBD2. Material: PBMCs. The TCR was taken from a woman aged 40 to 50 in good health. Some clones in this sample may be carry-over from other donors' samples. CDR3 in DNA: TGTGCCAGCAGCTTAGCCTCTAGCGGGAGGGATAGGTACTTC. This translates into CASSLASSGRDRYF.